This TCR beta chain was documented in a study of control samples from healthy donors and cancer patients. The germline V gene encodes CDR1 LNHDA and CDR2 SQIVND (reference sequence). This CDR3 has 14 residues. V lost 7 bases to trimming and J lost 7 bases; unmatched junction nucleotides: 7. Clones were read by immunoSEQ multiplex PCR, and TCRdb kept only the in-frame ones, dropping some. The repertoire holds about 7,400 clones, with approximately 86% as singletons. This clonotype was obtained from a man aged 70 or older with lung cancer. The chain couples TRBV19 to TRBJ1-5; 10 positions match TRBD1. Sequences were obtained from PBMCs. CDR3 sequence (DNA): TGTGCCAGTACCGCAGGGACAGGGGAGCAGCCCCAGCATTTT. As protein: CASTAGTGEQPQHF. Drawing the rest from reference TRBV19 and TRBJ1-5, the complete variable domain is DGGITQSPKYLFRKEGQNVTLSCEQNLNHDAMYWYRQDPGQGLRLIYYSQIVNDFQKGDIAEGYSVSREKKESFPLTVTSAQKNPTAFYLCASTAGTGEQPQHFGDGTRLSIL.